Below, 4 T cell receptor beta chains from the same sample are listed, as sequenced in a study of blood T cells in healthy people across ages. Sample-barcoded 5' priming and a J-beta primer mix drove a second PCR of about 6 to 12 cycles. TCRdb redid the calling of the 5' RACE reads with MiXCR, one entry per CDR3 protein. This sample carries roughly 700,000 distinct CDR3 sequences, 45% to 50% of them seen once, and the ten largest clones take roughly 31%. The sample taken for sequencing was blood. The source is a woman in her sixties in good health.

Note on this clonotype: An end of the junction differs from the germline gene, which may be a read error. This chain connects TRBV7-2 to TRBJ2-3, with TRBD2 as a possible D gene (6 bases). Germline CDR1 is SGHTA and CDR2 is FQGNSA. This CDR3 region has 13 residues. The CDR3 region has the DNA TGCGCCAGCAGCTTACGACTAGGAGGTACGCAGTATTTT. Translated: CASSLRLGGTQYF. Drawing the rest from reference TRBV7-2 and TRBJ2-3, the complete variable domain is GAGVSQSPSNKVTEKGKDVELRCDPISGHTALYWYRQSLGQGLEFLIYFQGNSAPDKSGLPSDRFSAERTGGSVSTLTIQRTQQEDSAVYLCASSLRLGGTQYFGPGTRLTVL.

The genes are TRBV6-2 or TRBV6-3 and TRBJ2-7; D is ambiguous. The germline V gene has CDR1 MNHEY and CDR2 SVGEGT. This CDR3 has 13 residues. Trimming took 2 bases from V and 2 from J, leaving 7 bases between them. The CDR3 DNA is TGTGCCAGCAGTTACAGCAGTCCCTACGAGCAGTACTTC. This translates into CASSYSSPYEQYF.

This rearrangement joins TRBV4-2 to TRBJ2-5; D is ambiguous. Trimming shortened V by 1 base and J by 5 bases, and 14 bases separated the two germline ends. Per the germline V gene, CDR1 is LGHNA and CDR2 is YNFKEQ. The CDR3 spans 15 residues. The CDR3 loop is CASSQGLADAETQYF. In DNA form, the CDR3 reads TGTGCCAGCAGCCAAGGGTTAGCCGATGCGGAGACCCAGTACTTC.

The chain couples TRBV7-3 to TRBJ2-1; D gene ambiguous. With 2 bases removed from V and 9 bases from J, the gap between germline ends came to 8 bases. This CDR3 comprises 12 residues. Germline V lookup: CDR1 SGHTA, CDR2 FQGTGA. CDR3 coding DNA: TGTGCCAGCAGCTTATTGGAAGGTGAGCAGTTCTTC. Translating gives CASSLLEGEQFF.